This TCR beta chain appears in the sequencing data of a study of blood T cell repertoires in COVID-19 (dated by TCRdb to between 2020 and 2021). For context, the study as a whole: Samples from collaborators originated in the United States, Italy and Spain and spanned both the acute and convalescent phases of COVID-19. The repertoires were released in a freely available public database intended as a resource for research on the immune response to SARS-CoV-2. Subjects who had been exposed to COVID-19, were actively infected with it, or had recovered from it provided the deeply sampled blood TCRbeta repertoires that made up the dataset. The material from the prospective study consisted of cDNA or gDNA derived from T cells, B-cell-depleted T cells, or PBMCs. Where available, HLA class I and class II types were taken from metadata supplied by the sample provider and were not determined by assay-based typing. Sample metadata almost always included a de-identified subject ID, COVID-19 status, age in years and sex. The samples were drawn from two sources: the first 160 participants of the ongoing ImmuneRACE study, and 950 to 1,500 subjects contributed by 6 global collaborators. The full study reports these points: The quantity of clinical and demographic metadata differed by source and by participant and was supplied without curation.

Worth noting for this clone: What this receptor recognizes is not known. No much larger clonotype is one base removed from it; base qualities were not supplied.

From the cysteine through the phenylalanine, the CDR3 covers 12 amino acids. The kept DNA is CDR3 alone, 36 bases in frame from the first base. V is shortened by 4 bases, J by 1 base, and the region joining them spans 4 bases. In the germline V gene, CDR1 corresponds to SNHLY and CDR2 to FYNNEI. The immunoSEQ Assay, a bias-controlled multiplex PCR, was used to amplify TCRbeta CDR3 regions from genomic DNA. On the authors' methods: The number of nucleated cells in each sample was estimated from the amplification of reference gene primers within the assay. Sequence reads were collapsed and filtered to measure the absolute abundance of every unique TCRbeta CDR3 rearrangement. For each sample, productive Simpson clonality was calculated as the square root of Simpson's diversity index over productive rearrangements. This immuneACCESS table, as held by TCRdb, lists in-frame sequences with V and J called but not all clones. Of the missing ones, under half trace to an unresolved V gene in checked studies; the others have no known cause. V and J calls and clone size are as listed in that table; D and trimming were resolved from the DNA. The sample table records hundreds of thousands of clones; 88% of these occur just once. Roughly 2% of the sample comes from the top ten.

A second Seattle source provided samples from volunteer blood donors who had recovered from COVID-19. Each collaborating institution followed its own protocols to collect whole blood in K2EDTA tubes. For TCRbeta analysis, collaborators shipped samples as frozen whole blood, isolated PBMCs, or DNA extracted from either of those sample types. Sample: peripheral blood. The sequence links TRBV2 to TRBJ1-2; the D gene is not confidently resolved. The receptor comes from a woman aged 40-49 years who had recovered from COVID-19. The nucleotides are TGTGCCAGCAGTGCCCTTAACTATGGCTACACCTTC. The encoded protein is CASSALNYGYTF.